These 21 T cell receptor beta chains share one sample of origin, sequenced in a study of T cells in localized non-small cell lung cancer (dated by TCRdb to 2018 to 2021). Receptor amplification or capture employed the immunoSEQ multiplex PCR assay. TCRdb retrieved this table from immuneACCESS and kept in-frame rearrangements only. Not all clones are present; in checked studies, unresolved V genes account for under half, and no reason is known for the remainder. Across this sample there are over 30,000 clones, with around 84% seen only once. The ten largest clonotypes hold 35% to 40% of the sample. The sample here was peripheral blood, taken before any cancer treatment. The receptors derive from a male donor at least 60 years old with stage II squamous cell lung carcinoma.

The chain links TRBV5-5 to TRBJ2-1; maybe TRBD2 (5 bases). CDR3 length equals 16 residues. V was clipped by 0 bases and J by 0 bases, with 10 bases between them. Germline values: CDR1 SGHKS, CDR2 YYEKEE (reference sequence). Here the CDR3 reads CASSLDRGSSYNEQFF. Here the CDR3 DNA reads TGTGCCAGCAGCTTGGATCGGGGAAGCTCCTACAATGAGCAGTTCTTC.

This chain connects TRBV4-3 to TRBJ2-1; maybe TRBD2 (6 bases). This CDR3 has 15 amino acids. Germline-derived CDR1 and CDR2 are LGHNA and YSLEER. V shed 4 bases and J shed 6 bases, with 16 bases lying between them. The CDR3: CASSLADKVGNEQFF. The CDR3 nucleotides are TGCGCCAGCAGCCTAGCGGACAAAGTCGGCAATGAGCAGTTCTTC.

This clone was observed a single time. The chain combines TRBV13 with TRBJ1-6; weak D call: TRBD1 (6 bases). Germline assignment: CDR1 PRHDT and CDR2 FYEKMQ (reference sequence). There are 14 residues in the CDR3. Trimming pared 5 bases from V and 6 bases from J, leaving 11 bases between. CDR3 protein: CASSPGQFNSPLHF. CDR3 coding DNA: TGTGCCAGCAGCCCCGGACAGTTTAATTCACCCCTCCACTTT.

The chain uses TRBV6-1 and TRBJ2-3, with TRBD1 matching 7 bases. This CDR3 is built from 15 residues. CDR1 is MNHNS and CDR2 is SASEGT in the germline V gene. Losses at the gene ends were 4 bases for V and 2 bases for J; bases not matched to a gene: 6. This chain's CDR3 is CASSARGTDTDTQYF. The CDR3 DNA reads TGTGCCAGCAGTGCCCGAGGGACAGACACAGATACGCAGTATTTT.

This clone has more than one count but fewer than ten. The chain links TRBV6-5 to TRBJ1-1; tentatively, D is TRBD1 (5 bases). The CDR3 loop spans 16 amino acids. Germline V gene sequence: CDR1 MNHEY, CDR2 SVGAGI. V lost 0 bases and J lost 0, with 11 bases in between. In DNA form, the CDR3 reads TGTGCCAGCAGTTACTCGCCAGGGTACGTGAACACTGAAGCTTTCTTT. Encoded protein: CASSYSPGYVNTEAFF.

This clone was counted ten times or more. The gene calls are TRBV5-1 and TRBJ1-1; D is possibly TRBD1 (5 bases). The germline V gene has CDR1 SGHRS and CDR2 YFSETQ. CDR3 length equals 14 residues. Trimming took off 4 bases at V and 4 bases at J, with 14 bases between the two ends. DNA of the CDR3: TGCGCCAGCAGCACCTATGGGGGGAGCACTGAAGCTTTCTTT. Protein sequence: CASSTYGGSTEAFF.

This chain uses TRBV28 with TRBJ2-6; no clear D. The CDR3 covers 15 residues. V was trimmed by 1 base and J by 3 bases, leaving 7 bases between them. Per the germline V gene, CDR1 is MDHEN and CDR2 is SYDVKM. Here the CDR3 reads CASSLLSFGANVLTF. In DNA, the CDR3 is TGTGCCAGCAGTTTATTGAGCTTTGGGGCCAACGTCCTGACTTTC.

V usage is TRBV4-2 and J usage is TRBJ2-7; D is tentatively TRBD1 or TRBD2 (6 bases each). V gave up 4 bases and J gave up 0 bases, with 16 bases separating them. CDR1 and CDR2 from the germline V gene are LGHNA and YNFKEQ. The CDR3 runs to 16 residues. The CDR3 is CASSPVLGGSSYEQYF. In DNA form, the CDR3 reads TGTGCCAGCAGCCCTGTCCTAGGGGGGAGCTCCTACGAGCAGTACTTC.

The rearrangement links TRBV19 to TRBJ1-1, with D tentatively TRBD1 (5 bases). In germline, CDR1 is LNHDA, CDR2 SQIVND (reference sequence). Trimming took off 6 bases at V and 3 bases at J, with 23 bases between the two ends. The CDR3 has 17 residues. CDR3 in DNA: TGTGCCAGTAGGCCCCAAGGTAGAGGGGTCGCGGACACTGAAGCTTTCTTT. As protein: CASRPQGRGVADTEAFF.

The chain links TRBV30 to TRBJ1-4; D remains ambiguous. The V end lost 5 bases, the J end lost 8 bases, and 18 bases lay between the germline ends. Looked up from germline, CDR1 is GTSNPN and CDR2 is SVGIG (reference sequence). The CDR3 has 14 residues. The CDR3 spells CAWGFDGLREKLFF. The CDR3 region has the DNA TGTGCCTGGGGATTCGACGGCCTACGGGAAAAACTGTTTTTT.

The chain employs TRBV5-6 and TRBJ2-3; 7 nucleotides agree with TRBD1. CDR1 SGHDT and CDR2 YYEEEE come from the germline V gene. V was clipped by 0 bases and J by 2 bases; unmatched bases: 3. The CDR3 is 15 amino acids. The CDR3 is CASSLATGVTDTQYF. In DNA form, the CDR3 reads TGTGCCAGCAGCTTGGCTACAGGGGTCACAGATACGCAGTATTTT.

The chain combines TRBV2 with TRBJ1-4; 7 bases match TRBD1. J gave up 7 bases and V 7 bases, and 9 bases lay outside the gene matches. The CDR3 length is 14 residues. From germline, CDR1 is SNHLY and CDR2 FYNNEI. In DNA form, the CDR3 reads TGTGCCAGCATCAAGGGGGCGTTCGGTGAAAAACTGTTTTTT. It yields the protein CASIKGAFGEKLFF.

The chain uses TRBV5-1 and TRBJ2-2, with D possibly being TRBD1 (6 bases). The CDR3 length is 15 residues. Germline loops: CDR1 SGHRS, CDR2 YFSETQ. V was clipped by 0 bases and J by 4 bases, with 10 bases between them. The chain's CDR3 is CASSLDRAGTGELFF. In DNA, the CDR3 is TGCGCCAGCAGCTTGGACAGGGCGGGCACCGGGGAGCTGTTTTTT.

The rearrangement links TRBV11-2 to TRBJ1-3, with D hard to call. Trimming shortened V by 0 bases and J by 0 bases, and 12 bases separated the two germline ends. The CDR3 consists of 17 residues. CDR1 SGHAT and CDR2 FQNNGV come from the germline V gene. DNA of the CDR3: TGTGCCAGCAGCTTAGAGTGGCGCGCGGGCTCTGGAAACACCATATATTTT. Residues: CASSLEWRAGSGNTIYF.

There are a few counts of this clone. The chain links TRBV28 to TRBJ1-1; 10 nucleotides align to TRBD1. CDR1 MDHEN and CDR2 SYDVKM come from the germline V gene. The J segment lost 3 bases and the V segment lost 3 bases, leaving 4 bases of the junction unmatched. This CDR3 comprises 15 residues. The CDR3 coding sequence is TGTGCCAGCAGTTTGACAGGGGGCGGTTACACTGAAGCTTTCTTT. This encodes CASSLTGGGYTEAFF.

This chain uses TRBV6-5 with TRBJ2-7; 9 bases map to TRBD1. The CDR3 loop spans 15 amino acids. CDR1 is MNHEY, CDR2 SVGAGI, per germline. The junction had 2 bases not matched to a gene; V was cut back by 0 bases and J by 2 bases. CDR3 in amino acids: CASSYSGQGTYEQYF. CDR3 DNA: TGTGCCAGCAGTTACTCGGGACAGGGTACCTACGAGCAGTACTTC.

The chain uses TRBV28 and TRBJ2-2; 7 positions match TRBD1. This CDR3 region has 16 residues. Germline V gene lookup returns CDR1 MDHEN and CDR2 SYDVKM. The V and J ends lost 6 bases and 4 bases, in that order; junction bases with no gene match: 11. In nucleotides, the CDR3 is TGTGCCAGCAGCCGAGAGACAGGGTTGATCACCGGGGAGCTGTTTTTT. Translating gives CASSRETGLITGELFF.

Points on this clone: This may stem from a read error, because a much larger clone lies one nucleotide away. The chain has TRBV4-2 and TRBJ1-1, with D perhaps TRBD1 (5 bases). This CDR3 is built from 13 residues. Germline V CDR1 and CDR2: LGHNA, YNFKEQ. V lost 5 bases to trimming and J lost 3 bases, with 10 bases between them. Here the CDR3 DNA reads TGTGCCAGCAGCTTGGTGACAGACACTGAAGCTTTCTTT. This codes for CASSLVTDTEAFF.

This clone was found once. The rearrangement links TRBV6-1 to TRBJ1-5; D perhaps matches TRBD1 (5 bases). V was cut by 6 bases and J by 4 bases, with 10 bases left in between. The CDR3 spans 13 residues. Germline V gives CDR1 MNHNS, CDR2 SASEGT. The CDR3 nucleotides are TGTGCCAGCAGAGACAGTAAAAATCAGCCCCAGCATTTT. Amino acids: CASRDSKNQPQHF.

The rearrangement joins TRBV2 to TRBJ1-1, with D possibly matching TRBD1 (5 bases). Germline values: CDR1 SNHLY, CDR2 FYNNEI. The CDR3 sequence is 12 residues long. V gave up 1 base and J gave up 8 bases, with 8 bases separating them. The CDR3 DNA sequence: TGTGCCAGCAGTGAAGGTGGGACGGAAGCTTTCTTT. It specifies CASSEGGTEAFF.

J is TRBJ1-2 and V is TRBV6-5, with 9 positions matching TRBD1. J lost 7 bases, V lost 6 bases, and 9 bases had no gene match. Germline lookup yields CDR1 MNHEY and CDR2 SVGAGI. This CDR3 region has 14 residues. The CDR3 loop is CASRPTGGASGYTF. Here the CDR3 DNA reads TGTGCCAGCAGACCCACAGGGGGCGCATCTGGCTACACCTTC.